The next 10 T cell receptor beta chains were all read from a single sample in a study of shared clonotypes between healthy human individuals. Measured with immunoSEQ multiplex PCR; TCRdb has only the in-frame clones, and not every one. The sample lists 1,500,000 or so clones, 95% to 97% occurring once. Sequenced material: naive CD4+ T cells sorted from blood. Subset indicated: CD45RA+ positively selected. These receptors came from a man between 25 and 39 years old in good health.

The rearrangement links TRBV5-1 to TRBJ1-1, with D tentatively TRBD1 (5 bases). Deletions cut 2 bases from V and 0 bases from J, with 14 bases between. The CDR3 runs to 16 residues. Germline V gives CDR1 SGHRS, CDR2 YFSETQ. The CDR3 region has the DNA TGCGCCAGCAGCTTCATGTCAGGGACCATGAACACTGAAGCTTTCTTT. Translating it yields CASSFMSGTMNTEAFF.

V usage is TRBV5-1 and J usage is TRBJ2-5; TRBD1 agrees at 9 bases. The germline V gene encodes CDR1 SGHRS and CDR2 YFSETQ. The CDR3 totals 15 residues. J gave up 4 bases and V 4 bases, and 8 bases lay outside the gene matches. DNA for the CDR3: TGCGCCAGCAGCCTACAGGGACAGGGCGGAGAGACCCAGTACTTC. It encodes CASSLQGQGGETQYF.

This chain joins TRBV6-1 and TRBJ1-1, with no clear D. The germline V gene encodes CDR1 MNHNS and CDR2 SASEGT. The CDR3 length is 15 residues. Trimming pared 3 bases from V and 5 bases from J, leaving 16 bases between. This chain's CDR3 is CASSDRIARETEAFF. DNA for the CDR3: TGTGCCAGCAGTGACCGAATCGCCCGAGAGACTGAAGCTTTCTTT.

The chain couples TRBV19 to TRBJ2-6, with 8 bases fitting TRBD1. The CDR3 has 17 amino acids. With 5 bases clipped from V and 4 bases from J, the junction kept 10 bases outside the gene matches. CDR1 LNHDA and CDR2 SQIVND come from the germline V gene (reference sequence). CDR3 loop: CASSLIQGAAGANVLTF. CDR3 coding DNA: TGTGCCAGTAGTTTAATCCAGGGGGCTGCCGGGGCCAACGTCCTGACTTTC.

The J gene is TRBJ1-1, the V gene TRBV5-4; D unresolved. Trimming took off 3 bases at V and 0 bases at J, with 12 bases between the two ends. The V gene's germline CDR1 is SGHNT and CDR2 YYREEE (reference sequence). The CDR3 loop spans 15 amino acids. The CDR3 sequence: CASSWAESMNTEAFF. DNA of the CDR3: TGTGCCAGCAGCTGGGCGGAATCCATGAACACTGAAGCTTTCTTT. Full variable domain (rest looked up from reference TRBV5-4 and TRBJ1-1): ETGVTQSPTHLIKTRGQQVTLRCSSQSGHNTVSWYQQALGQGPQFIFQYYREEENGRGNFPPRFSGLQFPNYSSELNVNALELDDSALYLCASSWAESMNTEAFFGQGTRLTVV.

This chain joins TRBV28 and TRBJ2-3; no definite D call. The CDR3 is 11 amino acids. CDR1 is MDHEN and CDR2 is SYDVKM in the germline V gene. V lost 8 bases and J lost 3, with 6 bases in between. The CDR3 DNA reads TGTGCCAGCGGTATTACAGATACGCAGTATTTT. Its translation: CASGITDTQYF.

Notes on this clone: At one end the junction does not follow the germline gene, possibly because of a read error. V is TRBV7-7 and J is TRBJ2-2, with unresolved D. The CDR3 totals 14 residues. From germline, CDR1 is SSHAT and CDR2 FNYEAQ (reference sequence). The CDR3 DNA sequence: TGTGCTAGCAGGCTAAAAGAGAACACCGGGGAGCTGTTTTTT. Protein: CASRLKENTGELFF.

The chain combines TRBV5-1 with TRBJ2-3; unclear D gene. Trimming removed 0 bases at V and 0 bases at J, with 11 bases between. The CDR3 has 16 residues. Germline loops: CDR1 SGHRS, CDR2 YFSETQ. The CDR3 DNA sequence: TGCGCCAGCAGCTTGGTCTGGCGGACCAGCACAGATACGCAGTATTTT. Its translation: CASSLVWRTSTDTQYF. Drawing the rest from reference TRBV5-1 and TRBJ2-3, the complete variable domain is KAGVTQTPRYLIKTRGQQVTLSCSPISGHRSVSWYQQTPGQGLQFLFEYFSETQRNKGNFPGRFSGRQFSNSRSEMNVSTLELGDSALYLCASSLVWRTSTDTQYFGPGTRLTVL.

V gene TRBV5-4 combines with J gene TRBJ1-2; 12 bases map to TRBD1. V lost 3 bases and J lost 7; bases outside the gene matches: 4. Germline assignment: CDR1 SGHNT and CDR2 YYREEE (reference sequence). The CDR3 length is 14 residues. The CDR3 spells CASSSGQGALGYTF. The CDR3 DNA is TGTGCCAGCAGCTCGGGACAGGGGGCGCTTGGCTACACCTTC.

This clone was seen once. Other nucleotide sequences in the sample specify the same CDR3. V usage is TRBV11-2 and J usage is TRBJ2-1; TRBD2 matches 13 bases. Germline values: CDR1 SGHAT, CDR2 FQNNGV. The CDR3 runs to 15 residues. The junction had 0 bases not matched to a gene; V was cut back by 1 base and J by 6 bases. The DNA of the CDR3 is TGTGCCAGCAGCTTAGGGACTAGCGGGGGCAATGAGCAGTTCTTC. This codes for CASSLGTSGGNEQFF.